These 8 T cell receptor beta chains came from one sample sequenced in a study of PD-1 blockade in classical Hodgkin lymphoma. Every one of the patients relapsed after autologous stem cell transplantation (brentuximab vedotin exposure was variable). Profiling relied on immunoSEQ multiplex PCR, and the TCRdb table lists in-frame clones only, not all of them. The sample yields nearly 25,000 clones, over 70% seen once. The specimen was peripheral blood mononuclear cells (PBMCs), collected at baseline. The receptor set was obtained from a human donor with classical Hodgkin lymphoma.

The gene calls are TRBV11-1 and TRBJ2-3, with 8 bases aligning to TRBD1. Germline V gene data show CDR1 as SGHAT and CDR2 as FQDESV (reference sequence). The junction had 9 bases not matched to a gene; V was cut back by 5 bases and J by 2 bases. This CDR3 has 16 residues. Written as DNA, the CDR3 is TGTGCCAGCAGCGCCCGGGACAGGCGTTCCACAGATACGCAGTATTTT. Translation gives CASSARDRRSTDTQYF.

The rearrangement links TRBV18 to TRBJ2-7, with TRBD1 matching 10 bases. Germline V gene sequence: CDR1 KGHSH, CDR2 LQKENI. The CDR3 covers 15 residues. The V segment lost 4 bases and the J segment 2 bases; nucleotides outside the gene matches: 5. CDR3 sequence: CASSLTGTGAYEQYF. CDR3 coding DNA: TGTGCCAGCTCACTGACCGGGACAGGGGCCTACGAGCAGTACTTC.

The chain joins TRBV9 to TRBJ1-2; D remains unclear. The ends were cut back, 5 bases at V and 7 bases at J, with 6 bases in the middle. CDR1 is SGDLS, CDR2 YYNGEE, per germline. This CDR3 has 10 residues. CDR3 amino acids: CASSGPGYTF. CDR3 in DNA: TGTGCCAGCAGTGGACCTGGCTACACCTTC.

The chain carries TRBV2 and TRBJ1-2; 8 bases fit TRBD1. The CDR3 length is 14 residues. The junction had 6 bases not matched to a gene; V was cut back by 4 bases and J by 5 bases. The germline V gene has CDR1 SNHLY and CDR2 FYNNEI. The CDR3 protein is CASSGQGARYGYTF. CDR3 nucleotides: TGTGCCAGCAGTGGCCAGGGGGCGAGGTATGGCTACACCTTC.

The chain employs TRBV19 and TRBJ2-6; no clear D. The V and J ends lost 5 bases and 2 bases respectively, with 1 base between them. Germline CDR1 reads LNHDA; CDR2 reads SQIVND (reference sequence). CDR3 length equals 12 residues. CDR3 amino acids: CASSPGANVLTF. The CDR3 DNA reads TGTGCCAGTAGTCCTGGGGCCAACGTCCTGACTTTC.

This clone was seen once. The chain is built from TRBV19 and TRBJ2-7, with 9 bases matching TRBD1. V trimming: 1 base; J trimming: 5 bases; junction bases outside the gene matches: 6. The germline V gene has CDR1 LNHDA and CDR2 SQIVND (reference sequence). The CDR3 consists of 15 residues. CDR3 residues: CASSIADRGSDEQYF. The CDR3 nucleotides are TGTGCCAGTAGTATAGCCGACAGGGGGTCCGACGAGCAGTACTTC.

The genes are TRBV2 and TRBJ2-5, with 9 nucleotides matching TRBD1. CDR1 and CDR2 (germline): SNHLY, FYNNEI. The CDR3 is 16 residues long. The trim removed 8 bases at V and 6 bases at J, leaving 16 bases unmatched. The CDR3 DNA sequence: TGTGCCAGCCTAGGGGCAATGGGACAGGGCAGTAAGACCCAGTACTTC. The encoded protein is CASLGAMGQGSKTQYF.

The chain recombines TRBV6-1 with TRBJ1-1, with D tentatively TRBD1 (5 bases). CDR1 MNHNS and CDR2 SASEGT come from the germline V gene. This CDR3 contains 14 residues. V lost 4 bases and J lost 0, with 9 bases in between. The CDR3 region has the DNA TGTGCCAGCAGTGTTCAGGGCTTGAACACTGAAGCTTTCTTT. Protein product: CASSVQGLNTEAFF.